This T cell receptor beta chain was sequenced during a study of control samples from healthy donors and cancer patients. Generated by immunoSEQ multiplex PCR, the TCRdb table keeps only in-frame clones and is missing some. The sample consists of fewer than 120,000 clones, roughly 90% of them appearing once. Trimming took 3 bases from V and 5 from J; bases not matched to a gene: 5. Germline V gives CDR1 KGHSH, CDR2 LQKENI. This CDR3 contains 15 residues. V gene TRBV18 combines with J gene TRBJ2-1, with 9 bases lining up with TRBD2. The TCR sequence derives from a woman aged 55-75 years with lung cancer. Specimen: PBMCs. The CDR3 region has the DNA TGTGCCAGCTCACCGTCTAGCGGGGACCACAATGAGCAGTTCTTC. Amino acid sequence: CASSPSSGDHNEQFF.